A single sample gave rise to the 30 T cell receptor beta chains below, sequenced in a study of blood T cells in healthy people across ages. It was with a sample-barcoded 5' primer and a J-beta primer mix that a second PCR of roughly 7 to 12 cycles was run. One entry per CDR3 protein results from TCRdb running MiXCR on the 5' RACE reads. The table lists hundreds of thousands of distinct CDR3 sequences, about 53% of them singletons. Sequencing was carried out using blood. These receptors all come from a man older than 75 in good health.

This clonotype was picked up many times. This CDR3 reads CASRTSGDTDTQYF. In nucleotides, the CDR3 is TGTGCCAGCAGGACTAGCGGGGACACAGATACGCAGTATTTT. The chain joins TRBV6-6 to TRBJ2-3, with 11 bases matching TRBD2. V dropped 6 bases and J dropped 2; count of bases not matched to a gene: 1. The CDR3 extends over 14 amino acids. The germline CDR1 and CDR2 sequences are MNHNY and SVGAGI (reference sequence).

The chain uses TRBV20-1 and TRBJ2-5; 8 bases map to TRBD2. The DNA end is more similar to TRBJ2-7, so the J call may be wrong. The CDR3 runs 16 residues. CDR1 is DFQATT, CDR2 SNEGSKA, per germline (reference sequence). The CDR3 loop reads CSARALAGQHSYEQYF. The CDR3 region has the DNA TGCAGTGCTAGAGCGTTAGCGGGACAACACTCCTACGAGCAGTACTTC.

The chain recombines TRBV19 with TRBJ2-5; D possibly corresponds to TRBD1 (6 bases). The length of the CDR3 is 14 residues. CDR1 and CDR2 from the germline V gene are LNHDA and SQIVND (reference sequence). Deletions cut 5 bases from V and 5 bases from J, with 15 bases between. In nucleotides, the CDR3 is TGTGCCAGTAGTGCCCCGGGACACCGGGAGACCCAGTACTTC. Encoded protein: CASSAPGHRETQYF.

J is TRBJ2-1 and V is TRBV7-2; 14 bases map to TRBD2. V was clipped by 5 bases and J by 7 bases; unmatched bases: 7. The CDR3 has 16 residues. Germline V gives CDR1 SGHTA, CDR2 FQGNSA. Here the CDR3 DNA reads TGTGCCAGCAGCCCGACTAGCGGGAGGGCGGGGAATGAGCAGTTCTTC. Its translation is CASSPTSGRAGNEQFF.

V usage is TRBV7-3 and J usage is TRBJ2-1; no clear D gene. The DNA end is a closer match to TRBJ2-7, so the J assignment may be wrong. The CDR3 sequence is 15 residues long. Germline lookup yields CDR1 SGHTA and CDR2 FQGTGA. The CDR3 DNA reads as TGTGCCAGCAGCTTAATGCGGAGCTCCTACAATGAGCAGTACTTC. It is translated as CASSLMRSSYNEQYF.

The chain has TRBV20-1 and TRBJ1-1; 7 bases are shared with TRBD1. Germline CDR1 is DFQATT and CDR2 is SNEGSKA (reference sequence). This CDR3 comprises 13 residues. The V segment lost 5 bases and the J segment 3 bases; nucleotides outside the gene matches: 6. CDR3 sequence (DNA): TGCAGTGCTTGGACAGGAGATTACACTGAAGCTTTCTTT. Encoded protein: CSAWTGDYTEAFF.

The rearrangement links TRBV7-3 to TRBJ1-2, with 7 bases fitting TRBD1. Trimming took 5 bases from V and 6 from J; bases not matched to a gene: 6. Germline CDR1 reads SGHTA; CDR2 reads FQGTGA. CDR3 length equals 13 residues. CDR3 DNA sequence: TGTGCCAGCAGCCCTACAGGGGCGAATGGCTACACCTTC. It yields the protein CASSPTGANGYTF.

The rearrangement joins TRBV12-3 or TRBV12-4 to TRBJ1-6, with TRBD1 matching over 7 bases. The trim removed 6 bases at V and 2 bases at J, leaving 10 bases unmatched. This CDR3 spans 17 amino acids. CDR3 amino acids: CASRNTQGMAYNSPLHF. For the CDR3, the DNA is TGTGCCAGCAGAAATACACAGGGGATGGCCTATAATTCACCCCTCCACTTT.

This sequence joins TRBV7-2 and TRBJ1-6; D unclear. The CDR3 extends over 11 amino acids. V lost 3 bases and J lost 11, with 5 bases in between. Germline lookup yields CDR1 SGHTA and CDR2 FQGNSA. The CDR3 sequence is CASSFGTPLHF. Here the CDR3 DNA reads TGTGCCAGCAGCTTCGGAACACCCCTCCACTTT.

The CDR3 DNA sequence: TGTGCCAGCAGGCTGCGTGGTATCTCCTACGAGCAGTACTTC. Amino acids: CASRLRGISYEQYF. This rearrangement joins TRBV28 to TRBJ2-7, with unresolved D. The CDR3 runs 14 residues. Germline V lookup: CDR1 MDHEN, CDR2 SYDVKM. V lost 6 bases and J 0 bases, leaving 12 bases between the germline ends.

The rearrangement joins TRBV5-1 to TRBJ1-5; D ambiguous. V lost 4 bases, J lost 4 bases, and 9 bases lay in between. The CDR3 consists of 13 residues. CDR1 and CDR2 (germline): SGHRS, YFSETQ. CDR3 nucleotide sequence: TGCGCCAGCAGCCCGGACCTTAATCAGCCCCAGCATTTT. Translated: CASSPDLNQPQHF.

This sequence joins TRBV7-2 and TRBJ2-1; weak D call: TRBD2 (6 bases). Germline V gene sequence: CDR1 SGHTA, CDR2 FQGNSA. V shed 5 bases and J shed 6 bases, with 23 bases lying between them. The CDR3 spans 17 residues. In DNA, the CDR3 is TGTGCCAGCAGCAAGAGAGTACTTTCGGGAGCGGTCAATGAGCAGTTCTTC. This codes for CASSKRVLSGAVNEQFF.

This clonotype has a handful of counts. This sequence joins TRBV5-1 and TRBJ1-1; 11 nucleotides agree with TRBD1. The germline gives CDR1 SGHRS, CDR2 YFSETQ. Trimming cost V 4 bases and J 6 bases; bases outside gene matches: 8. This CDR3 is built from 15 residues. The CDR3 DNA follows: TGCGCCAGCAGCATAAGGACAGGGGGCATTTCTGAAGCTTTCTTT. As protein: CASSIRTGGISEAFF.

The chain couples TRBV29-1 to TRBJ2-5; 7 nucleotides match TRBD2. The DNA end is more similar to TRBJ2-7, so the J call may be wrong. The CDR3 has 13 amino acids. Germline V gives CDR1 SQVTM, CDR2 ANQGSEA. As DNA, the CDR3 is TGCAGCGTTGACGCGGGGGACCAATACGAGCAGTACTTC. Its translation is CSVDAGDQYEQYF.

This clonotype was recorded a few times. This chain joins TRBV29-1 and TRBJ2-3, with D unresolved. The CDR3 covers 12 residues. Germline CDR1 and CDR2: SQVTM and ANQGSEA. Trimming took off 6 bases at V and 2 bases at J, with 9 bases between the two ends. The CDR3 spells CSVRLSTDTQYF. Here the CDR3 DNA reads TGCAGCGTAAGGCTATCCACAGATACGCAGTATTTT.

This chain links TRBV29-1 with TRBJ1-2; D not resolved. Germline lookup yields CDR1 SQVTM and CDR2 ANQGSEA. The CDR3 length is 11 residues. The V end lost 8 bases, the J end lost 7 bases, and 14 bases lay between the germline ends. CDR3 sequence: CSYELMGGYTF. The CDR3 coding sequence is TGCAGCTACGAGTTGATGGGTGGCTACACCTTC.

This clonotype was detected once. This chain links TRBV6-5 with TRBJ2-5; D call uncertain. V was cut by 3 bases and J by 11 bases, with 22 bases left in between. CDR1 and CDR2 (germline): MNHEY, SVGAGI. The CDR3 contains 15 residues. The CDR3 loop is CASSYGLPLGGEQYF. CDR3 DNA sequence: TGTGCCAGCAGTTATGGGCTACCCTTAGGTGGAGAGCAGTACTTC.

The V gene is TRBV28, the J gene TRBJ2-1; 9 positions match TRBD1. The CDR3 has 16 residues. From germline, CDR1 is MDHEN and CDR2 SYDVKM. With V trimmed by 4 bases and J by 5 bases, 9 bases remained unmatched. CDR3: CASSSIQGADNNEQFF. The CDR3 DNA sequence: TGTGCCAGCAGTTCGATACAGGGGGCTGATAACAATGAGCAGTTCTTC.

This clonotype has a count of ten or more. The CDR3 sequence is CSARESGRWVDTQYF. In DNA, the CDR3 is TGCAGTGCTAGGGAAAGCGGGAGATGGGTGGATACGCAGTATTTT. This chain links TRBV20-1 with TRBJ2-3; 8 bases match TRBD2. V lost 3 bases and J lost 6; bases outside the gene matches: 11. The CDR3 consists of 15 residues. CDR1 DFQATT and CDR2 SNEGSKA come from the germline V gene (reference sequence).

This clonotype was seen more than once but under ten times. The V and J genes are TRBV20-1 and TRBJ2-6; 11 positions match TRBD2. The V segment lost 0 bases and the J segment 4 bases; nucleotides outside the gene matches: 11. The CDR3 totals 19 residues. The germline gives CDR1 DFQATT, CDR2 SNEGSKA (reference sequence). The CDR3 spells CSARDRGGTSGSGANVLTF. CDR3 bases: TGCAGTGCTAGAGATCGGGGGGGGACTAGCGGATCCGGGGCCAACGTCCTGACTTTC.

The rearrangement links TRBV10-3 to TRBJ1-1; TRBD1 aligns across 7 bases. CDR3 size: 13 residues. Germline trimming cut 7 bases from V and 4 bases from J; bases unmatched to any gene: 6. The germline V gene encodes CDR1 ENHRY and CDR2 SYGVKD. In DNA form, the CDR3 reads TGTGCCATCAACCGGGCAGGGGGCACTGAAGCTTTCTTT. Amino acid sequence: CAINRAGGTEAFF.

V and J are TRBV7-9 and TRBJ2-3; D ambiguous. The CDR3 has 15 residues. The V gene lost 3 bases and the J gene lost 2 bases, with 12 bases spanning the gap. CDR1 is SEHNR and CDR2 is FQNEAQ in the germline V gene (reference sequence). CDR3 sequence: CASSFWAAITDTQYF. The CDR3 nucleotides are TGTGCCAGCAGCTTTTGGGCGGCTATCACAGATACGCAGTATTTT.

The chain uses TRBV27 and TRBJ2-1; a possible D gene is TRBD2 (5 bases). TRBJ2-7 explains the end of the DNA better; the J call may be wrong. In germline, CDR1 is MNHEY, CDR2 SMNVEV (reference sequence). The CDR3 is 17 amino acids. CDR3 DNA sequence: TGTGCCAGCAGTCGCGGACTGACCGAGACCCCCTACAATGAGCAGTACTTC. This encodes CASSRGLTETPYNEQYF.

The rearrangement uses TRBV24-1 and TRBJ2-1; 11 nucleotides align to TRBD2. V was clipped by 4 bases and J by 5 bases; unmatched bases: 9. This CDR3 is 17 amino acids long. Germline CDR1 and CDR2: KGHDR and SFDVKD. This CDR3 reads CATSDPLTSGNHNEQFF. The CDR3 bases are TGTGCCACCAGTGACCCTTTGACTAGCGGGAACCACAATGAGCAGTTCTTC.

The chain is built from TRBV5-1 and TRBJ2-7; D is unresolved. Trimming took 0 bases from V and 6 from J, leaving 13 bases between them. Germline CDR1 is SGHRS and CDR2 is YFSETQ. CDR3 size: 14 residues. CDR3 amino acids: CASSLGAPPIEQYF. The CDR3 nucleotides read TGCGCCAGCAGCTTGGGTGCACCGCCCATCGAGCAGTACTTC.

In this sample, this clonotype turned up a few times. V usage is TRBV5-1 and J usage is TRBJ2-7; a weak D match, TRBD1 (6 bases). This CDR3 region has 14 residues. CDR1 is SGHRS and CDR2 is YFSETQ in the germline V gene. Between the trimmed V and J ends, which lost 4 bases and 5 bases, there was a span of 16 bases. The chain's CDR3 is CASSVGQPVNEQYF. CDR3 nucleotide sequence: TGCGCCAGCAGCGTTGGACAGCCTGTCAACGAGCAGTACTTC.

This clonotype was counted a few times. The chain combines TRBV18 with TRBJ2-1; 9 nucleotides line up with TRBD2. Unmatched junction bases numbered 5, after V lost 3 bases and J lost 8 bases. CDR1 is KGHSH, CDR2 LQKENI, per germline. This CDR3 contains 14 residues. CDR3 sequence (DNA): TGTGCCAGCTCACCCGCTAGCGGGAACGATGAGCAGTTCTTC. As protein: CASSPASGNDEQFF.

The CDR3 DNA reads as TGTGCCAGCAGCTCCCGACTAGCGGAAGAGACCCAGTACTTC. Its translation: CASSSRLAEETQYF. The rearrangement uses TRBV7-2 and TRBJ2-5; TRBD2 aligns across 9 bases. With V trimmed by 4 bases and J by 3 bases, 3 bases remained unmatched. The CDR3 loop spans 14 amino acids. Germline CDR1 and CDR2: SGHTA and FQGNSA.

CDR3 amino acids: CASSQDLGGNYGYTF. CDR3 in DNA: TGTGCCAGCAGCCAAGATCTGGGGGGGAACTATGGCTACACCTTC. The rearrangement uses TRBV14 and TRBJ1-2; perhaps TRBD1 as D (5 bases). Deletions cut 0 bases from V and 2 bases from J, with 10 bases between. Per the germline V gene, CDR1 is SGHDN and CDR2 is FVKESK. This CDR3 has 15 residues.

The chain employs TRBV18 and TRBJ1-2; D is unclear. Germline assignment: CDR1 KGHSH and CDR2 LQKENI. This CDR3 contains 13 residues. V gave up 3 bases and J gave up 2 bases, with 7 bases separating them. The CDR3 reads CASSPKTNYGYTF. For the CDR3, the DNA is TGTGCCAGCTCACCGAAGACAAACTATGGCTACACCTTC. Supplemented by reference TRBV18 and TRBJ1-2, the full variable domain reads NAGVMQNPRHLVRRRGQEARLRCSPMKGHSHVYWYRQLPEEGLKFMVYLQKENIIDESGMPKERFSAEFPKEGPSILRIQQVVRGDSAAYFCASSPKTNYGYTFGSGTRLTVV.